This passage covers 8 T cell receptor beta chains from one sample sequenced in a study of blood T cells in healthy people across ages. The authors ran a second PCR of roughly 6 to 12 cycles using a sample-barcoded 5' primer and a J-beta primer mix. Each CDR3 protein is one row after TCRdb ran MiXCR on the 5' RACE reads. The data hold about 720,000 distinct CDR3 sequences, with about 24% observed a single time. Source material: blood. These receptors were taken from a man in his 70s in good health.

There are a few counts of this clonotype. This chain joins TRBV7-8 and TRBJ1-3; TRBD1 might be the D (5 bases). V lost 5 bases and J 10 bases, leaving 15 bases between the germline ends. The CDR3 consists of 13 residues. Per germline, CDR1 SGHVS and CDR2 FQNEAQ. The CDR3 loop is CASSPGTSGTIYF. The DNA of the CDR3 is TGTGCCAGCAGCCCTGGGACCTCGGGGACCATATATTTT.

The DNA of the CDR3 is TGCAGTGCAGGGGTGGGCGAGCAGTTCTTC. This translates into CSAGVGEQFF. The chain carries TRBV20-1 and TRBJ2-1; D might be TRBD1 (5 bases). The CDR3 is 10 residues long. V lost 6 bases and J lost 10, with 10 bases in between. Germline CDR1 reads DFQATT; CDR2 reads SNEGSKA (reference sequence).

The V call is TRBV30, the J call TRBJ2-6; no clear D. The CDR3 runs to 14 residues. V lost 7 bases and J 0 bases, leaving 10 bases between the germline ends. The germline CDR1 and CDR2 sequences are GTSNPN and SVGIG (reference sequence). CDR3 nucleotides: TGTGCCTCTCGTTTTGGCTCTGGGGCCAACGTCCTGACTTTC. Its protein is CASRFGSGANVLTF.

This clonotype was observed a handful of times. This CDR3 is CASSLSQGTETQYF. The CDR3 bases are TGCGCCAGCAGCTTGTCTCAGGGTACCGAGACCCAGTACTTC. J is TRBJ2-5 and V is TRBV5-1, with D possibly matching TRBD1 (5 bases). CDR1 is SGHRS, CDR2 YFSETQ, per germline. The CDR3 contains 14 residues. Trimming removed 1 base at V and 5 bases at J, with 12 bases between.

The V call is TRBV10-3, the J call TRBJ1-1; 9 bases match TRBD1. CDR3 length: 13 amino acids. Germline V gene lookup returns CDR1 ENHRY and CDR2 SYGVKD. V was clipped by 6 bases and J by 3 bases; unmatched bases: 2. CDR3 in amino acids: CAIRTGGHTEAFF. CDR3 nucleotides: TGTGCCATCAGGACAGGGGGGCACACTGAAGCTTTCTTT.

This chain connects TRBV15 to TRBJ1-4; TRBD1 is a possible D gene (5 bases). This CDR3 contains 16 residues. Germline CDR1 reads LNHNV; CDR2 reads YYDKDF (reference sequence). V dropped 0 bases and J dropped 10 bases, with 18 bases sitting between them. CDR3 in DNA: TGTGCCACCAGCAGAGATCAGGAGACTGGAGGGACAAAACTGTTTTTT. Residues: CATSRDQETGGTKLFF.

J is TRBJ2-5 and V is TRBV20-1; perhaps D is TRBD1 or TRBD2 (6 bases each). Per germline, CDR1 DFQATT and CDR2 SNEGSKA (reference sequence). The CDR3 is 16 residues long. V lost 1 base and J lost 0, with 15 bases in between. The DNA of the CDR3 is TGCAGTGCTAGAGCTTGGGGGGCCGAGTACCAAGAGACCCAGTACTTC. It codes for CSARAWGAEYQETQYF.

The chain recombines TRBV7-9 with TRBJ2-2; D remains ambiguous. Germline CDR1 is SEHNR and CDR2 is FQNEAQ (reference sequence). The CDR3 runs 16 residues. The ends were cut back, 3 bases at V and 1 base at J, with 12 bases in the middle. As DNA, the CDR3 is TGTGCCAGCAGCTTCCCTTATAGCCTGAACACCGGGGAGCTGTTTTTT. It yields the protein CASSFPYSLNTGELFF.